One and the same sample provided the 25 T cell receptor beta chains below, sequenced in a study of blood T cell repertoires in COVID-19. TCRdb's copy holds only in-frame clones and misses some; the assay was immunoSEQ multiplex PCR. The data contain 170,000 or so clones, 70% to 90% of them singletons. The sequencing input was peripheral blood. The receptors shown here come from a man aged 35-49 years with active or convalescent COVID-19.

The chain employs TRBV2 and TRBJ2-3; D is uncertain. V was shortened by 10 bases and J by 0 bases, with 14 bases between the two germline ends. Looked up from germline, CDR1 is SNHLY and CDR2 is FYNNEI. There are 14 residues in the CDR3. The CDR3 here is CAKRFTHSTDTQYF. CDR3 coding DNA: TGTGCCAAACGATTCACACATAGCACAGATACGCAGTATTTT.

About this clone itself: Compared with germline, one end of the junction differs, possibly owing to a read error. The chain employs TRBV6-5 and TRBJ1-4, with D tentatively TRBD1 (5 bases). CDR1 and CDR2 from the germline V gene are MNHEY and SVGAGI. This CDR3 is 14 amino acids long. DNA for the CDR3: TGTGCCGGCAGTCGGGGGGTCGTCACAGAAAAACTGTTTTTT. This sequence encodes CAGSRGVVTEKLFF.

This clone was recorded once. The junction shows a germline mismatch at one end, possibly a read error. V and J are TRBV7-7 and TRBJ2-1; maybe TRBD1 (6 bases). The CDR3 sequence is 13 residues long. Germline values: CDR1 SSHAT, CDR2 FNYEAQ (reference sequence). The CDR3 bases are TGTGCTAGCAGCCCAGGGGAAGGGAATGAGCAGTTCTTC. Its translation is CASSPGEGNEQFF.

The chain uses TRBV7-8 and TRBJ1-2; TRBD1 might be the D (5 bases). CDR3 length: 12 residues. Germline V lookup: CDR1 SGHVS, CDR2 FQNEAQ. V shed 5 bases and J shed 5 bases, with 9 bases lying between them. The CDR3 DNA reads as TGTGCCAGCAGCCCGGGGGTTTATGGCTACACCTTC. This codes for CASSPGVYGYTF.

CDR3 sequence: CASSQLQGTNVLTF. The DNA for the CDR3 is TGTGCCAGCAGTCAACTACAGGGTACCAACGTCCTGACTTTC. This chain uses TRBV28 with TRBJ2-6; D is perhaps TRBD1 (6 bases). The CDR3 spans 14 residues. Germline CDR1 is MDHEN and CDR2 is SYDVKM. V was cut by 5 bases and J by 8 bases, with 13 bases left in between.

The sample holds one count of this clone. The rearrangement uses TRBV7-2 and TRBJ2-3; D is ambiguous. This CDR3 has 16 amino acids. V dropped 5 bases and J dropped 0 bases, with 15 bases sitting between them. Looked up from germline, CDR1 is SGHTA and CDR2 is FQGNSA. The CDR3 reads CASSHTLLTSTDTQYF. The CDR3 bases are TGTGCCAGCAGCCACACCCTATTGACTAGCACAGATACGCAGTATTTT.

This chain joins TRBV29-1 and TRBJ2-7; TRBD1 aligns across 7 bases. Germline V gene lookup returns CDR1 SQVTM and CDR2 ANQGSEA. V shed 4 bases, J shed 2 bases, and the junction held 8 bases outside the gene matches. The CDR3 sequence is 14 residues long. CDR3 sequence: CSVGTGEPAYEQYF. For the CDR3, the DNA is TGCAGCGTTGGAACAGGGGAACCGGCCTACGAGCAGTACTTC.

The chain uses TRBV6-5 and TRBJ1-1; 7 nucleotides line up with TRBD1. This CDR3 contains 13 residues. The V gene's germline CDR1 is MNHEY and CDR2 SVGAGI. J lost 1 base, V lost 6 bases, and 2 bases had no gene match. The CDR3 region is CASRQGENTEAFF. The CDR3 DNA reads TGTGCCAGCAGGCAGGGGGAGAACACTGAAGCTTTCTTT.

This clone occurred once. CDR3 bases: TGTGCCAGCAGGCCCCAGGGAATTAAACAGCCCCAGCATTTT. The encoded protein is CASRPQGIKQPQHF. This chain connects TRBV2 to TRBJ1-5; maybe TRBD1 (5 bases). V was clipped by 6 bases and J by 7 bases, with 16 bases between them. CDR1 is SNHLY and CDR2 is FYNNEI in the germline V gene. The CDR3 runs 14 residues.

DNA of the CDR3: TGTGCCAGCAGCCCAGGACAGGGGGCCTACAATGAGCAGTTCTTC. This encodes CASSPGQGAYNEQFF. J is TRBJ2-1 and V is TRBV2; 10 bases match TRBD1. V dropped 6 bases and J dropped 2; count of bases not matched to a gene: 4. The CDR3 is 15 residues long. Germline CDR1 reads SNHLY; CDR2 reads FYNNEI.

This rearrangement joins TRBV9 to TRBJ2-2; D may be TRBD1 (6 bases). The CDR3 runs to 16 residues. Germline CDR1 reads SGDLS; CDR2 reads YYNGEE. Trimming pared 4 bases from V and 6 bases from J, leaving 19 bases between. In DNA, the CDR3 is TGTGCCAGCAGCTTACCAGGGGTCGCCTCCTCCGGGGAGCTGTTTTTT. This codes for CASSLPGVASSGELFF.

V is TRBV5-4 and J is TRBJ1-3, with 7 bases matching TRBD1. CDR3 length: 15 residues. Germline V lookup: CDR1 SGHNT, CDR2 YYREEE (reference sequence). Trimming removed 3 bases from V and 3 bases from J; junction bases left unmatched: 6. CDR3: CASSSGQAVGNTIYF. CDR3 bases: TGTGCCAGCAGCTCCGGACAGGCGGTTGGAAACACCATATATTTT. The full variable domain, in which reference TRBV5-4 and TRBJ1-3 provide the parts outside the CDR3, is ETGVTQSPTHLIKTRGQQVTLRCSSQSGHNTVSWYQQALGQGPQFIFQYYREEENGRGNFPPRFSGLQFPNYSSELNVNALELDDSALYLCASSSGQAVGNTIYFGEGSWLTVV.

The CDR3 nucleotides read TGTGCCAGTATCGCCGGGACAGCTAACTATGGCTACACCTTC. As protein: CASIAGTANYGYTF. The V call is TRBV19, the J call TRBJ1-2; TRBD1 matches 7 bases. Germline V gene sequence: CDR1 LNHDA, CDR2 SQIVND (reference sequence). This CDR3 has 14 amino acids. With V trimmed by 7 bases and J by 0 bases, 5 bases remained unmatched.

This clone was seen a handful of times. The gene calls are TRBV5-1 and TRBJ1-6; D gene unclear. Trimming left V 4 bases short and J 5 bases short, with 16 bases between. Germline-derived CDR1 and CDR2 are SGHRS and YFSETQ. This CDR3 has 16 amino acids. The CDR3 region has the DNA TGCGCCAGCAGCCATTTACCGGGGTCAAATAATTCACCCCTCCACTTT. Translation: CASSHLPGSNNSPLHF. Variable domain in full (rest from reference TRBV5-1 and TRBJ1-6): KAGVTQTPRYLIKTRGQQVTLSCSPISGHRSVSWYQQTPGQGLQFLFEYFSETQRNKGNFPGRFSGRQFSNSRSEMNVSTLELGDSALYLCASSHLPGSNNSPLHFGNGTRLTVT.

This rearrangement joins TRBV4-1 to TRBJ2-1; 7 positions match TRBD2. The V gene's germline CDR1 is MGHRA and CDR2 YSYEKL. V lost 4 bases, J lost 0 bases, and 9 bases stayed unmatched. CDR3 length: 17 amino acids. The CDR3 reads CASSLAYGGSSYNEQFF. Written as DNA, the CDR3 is TGCGCCAGCAGCCTCGCATACGGGGGGAGCTCCTACAATGAGCAGTTCTTC.

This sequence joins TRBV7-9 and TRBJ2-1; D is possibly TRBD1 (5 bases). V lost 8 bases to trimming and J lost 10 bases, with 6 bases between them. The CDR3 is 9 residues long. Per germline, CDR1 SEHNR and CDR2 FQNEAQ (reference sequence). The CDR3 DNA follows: TGTGCCAGCGGGGCAGAGCAGTTCTTC. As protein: CASGAEQFF. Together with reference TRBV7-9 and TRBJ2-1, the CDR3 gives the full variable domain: DTGVSQNPRHKITKRGQNVTFRCDPISEHNRLYWYRQTLGQGPEFLTYFQNEAQLEKSRLLSDRFSAERPKGSFSTLEIQRTEQGDSAMYLCASGAEQFFGPGTRLTVL.

CDR3 protein: CASSFITGGGYETQYF. CDR3 sequence (DNA): TGTGCCAGCAGTTTTATAACAGGGGGAGGGTACGAGACCCAGTACTTC. The J gene is TRBJ2-5, the V gene TRBV27, with D possibly TRBD1 on 8 matching bases. Germline lookup yields CDR1 MNHEY and CDR2 SMNVEV (reference sequence). V was shortened by 3 bases and J by 5 bases, with 19 bases between the two germline ends. The CDR3 spans 16 residues.

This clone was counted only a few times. CDR3 nucleotides: TGTGCCAGCAGCCAAGCATGGGAGTCTGAAGCTTTCTTT. Translated, it gives CASSQAWESEAFF. The J gene is TRBJ1-1, the V gene TRBV3-1 (or the pseudogene TRBV3-2), with D unclear. Trimming removed 1 base at V and 6 bases at J, with 9 bases between. CDR3 length equals 13 residues. Germline-derived CDR1 and CDR2 are LGHDT and YNNKEL (reference sequence).

CDR3 coding DNA: TGTGCCAGCAGCTTAGCAGGGTTCGACGAGCAGTACTTC. Translated: CASSLAGFDEQYF. The chain joins TRBV11-3 to TRBJ2-7, with D perhaps TRBD1 (5 bases). Trimming cost V 1 base and J 5 bases, with 9 bases left between them. Germline V gives CDR1 SGHNT, CDR2 YENEEA. There are 13 residues in the CDR3.

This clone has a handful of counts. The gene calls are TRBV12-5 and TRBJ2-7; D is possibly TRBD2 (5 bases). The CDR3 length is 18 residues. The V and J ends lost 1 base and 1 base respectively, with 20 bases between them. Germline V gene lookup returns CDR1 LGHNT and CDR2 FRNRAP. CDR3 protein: CASGLAERRRVFSYEQYF. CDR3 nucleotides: TGTGCTAGTGGTTTGGCCGAACGGCGGCGGGTCTTTTCCTACGAGCAGTACTTC.

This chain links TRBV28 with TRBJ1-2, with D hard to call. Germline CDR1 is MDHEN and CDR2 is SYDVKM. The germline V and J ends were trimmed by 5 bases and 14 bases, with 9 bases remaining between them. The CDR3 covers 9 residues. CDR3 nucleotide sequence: TGTGCCAGCAGTCCGACTATAACCTTC. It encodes CASSPTITF.

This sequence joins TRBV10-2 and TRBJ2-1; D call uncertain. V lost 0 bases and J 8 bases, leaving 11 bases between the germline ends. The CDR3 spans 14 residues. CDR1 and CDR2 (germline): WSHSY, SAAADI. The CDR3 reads CASSESALIDEQFF. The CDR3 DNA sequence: TGCGCCAGCAGTGAGTCGGCTCTTATCGATGAGCAGTTCTTC.

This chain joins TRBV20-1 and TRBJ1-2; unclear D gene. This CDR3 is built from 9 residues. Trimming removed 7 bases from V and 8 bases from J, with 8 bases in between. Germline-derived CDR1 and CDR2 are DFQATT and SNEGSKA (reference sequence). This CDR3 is CSVFEGYTF. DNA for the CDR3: TGCAGTGTATTTGAGGGCTACACCTTC.

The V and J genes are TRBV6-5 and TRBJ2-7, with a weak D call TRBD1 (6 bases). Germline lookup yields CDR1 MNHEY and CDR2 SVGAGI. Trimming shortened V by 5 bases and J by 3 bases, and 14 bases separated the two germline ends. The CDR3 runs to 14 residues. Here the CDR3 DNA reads TGTGCCAGCAGTCTTACAGGGCCCTACTACGAGCAGTACTTC. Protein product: CASSLTGPYYEQYF.

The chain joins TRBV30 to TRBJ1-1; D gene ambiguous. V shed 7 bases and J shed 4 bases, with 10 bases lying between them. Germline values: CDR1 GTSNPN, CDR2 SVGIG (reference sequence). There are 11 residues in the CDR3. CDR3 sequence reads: CAFTISTEAFF. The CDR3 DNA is TGTGCCTTTACAATCAGCACTGAAGCTTTCTTT. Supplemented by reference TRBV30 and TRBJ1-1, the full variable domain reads SQTIHQWPATLVQPVGSPLSLECTVEGTSNPNLYWYRQAAGRGLQLLFYSVGIGQISSEVPQNLSASRPQDRQFILSSKKLLLSDSGFYLCAFTISTEAFFGQGTRLTVV.